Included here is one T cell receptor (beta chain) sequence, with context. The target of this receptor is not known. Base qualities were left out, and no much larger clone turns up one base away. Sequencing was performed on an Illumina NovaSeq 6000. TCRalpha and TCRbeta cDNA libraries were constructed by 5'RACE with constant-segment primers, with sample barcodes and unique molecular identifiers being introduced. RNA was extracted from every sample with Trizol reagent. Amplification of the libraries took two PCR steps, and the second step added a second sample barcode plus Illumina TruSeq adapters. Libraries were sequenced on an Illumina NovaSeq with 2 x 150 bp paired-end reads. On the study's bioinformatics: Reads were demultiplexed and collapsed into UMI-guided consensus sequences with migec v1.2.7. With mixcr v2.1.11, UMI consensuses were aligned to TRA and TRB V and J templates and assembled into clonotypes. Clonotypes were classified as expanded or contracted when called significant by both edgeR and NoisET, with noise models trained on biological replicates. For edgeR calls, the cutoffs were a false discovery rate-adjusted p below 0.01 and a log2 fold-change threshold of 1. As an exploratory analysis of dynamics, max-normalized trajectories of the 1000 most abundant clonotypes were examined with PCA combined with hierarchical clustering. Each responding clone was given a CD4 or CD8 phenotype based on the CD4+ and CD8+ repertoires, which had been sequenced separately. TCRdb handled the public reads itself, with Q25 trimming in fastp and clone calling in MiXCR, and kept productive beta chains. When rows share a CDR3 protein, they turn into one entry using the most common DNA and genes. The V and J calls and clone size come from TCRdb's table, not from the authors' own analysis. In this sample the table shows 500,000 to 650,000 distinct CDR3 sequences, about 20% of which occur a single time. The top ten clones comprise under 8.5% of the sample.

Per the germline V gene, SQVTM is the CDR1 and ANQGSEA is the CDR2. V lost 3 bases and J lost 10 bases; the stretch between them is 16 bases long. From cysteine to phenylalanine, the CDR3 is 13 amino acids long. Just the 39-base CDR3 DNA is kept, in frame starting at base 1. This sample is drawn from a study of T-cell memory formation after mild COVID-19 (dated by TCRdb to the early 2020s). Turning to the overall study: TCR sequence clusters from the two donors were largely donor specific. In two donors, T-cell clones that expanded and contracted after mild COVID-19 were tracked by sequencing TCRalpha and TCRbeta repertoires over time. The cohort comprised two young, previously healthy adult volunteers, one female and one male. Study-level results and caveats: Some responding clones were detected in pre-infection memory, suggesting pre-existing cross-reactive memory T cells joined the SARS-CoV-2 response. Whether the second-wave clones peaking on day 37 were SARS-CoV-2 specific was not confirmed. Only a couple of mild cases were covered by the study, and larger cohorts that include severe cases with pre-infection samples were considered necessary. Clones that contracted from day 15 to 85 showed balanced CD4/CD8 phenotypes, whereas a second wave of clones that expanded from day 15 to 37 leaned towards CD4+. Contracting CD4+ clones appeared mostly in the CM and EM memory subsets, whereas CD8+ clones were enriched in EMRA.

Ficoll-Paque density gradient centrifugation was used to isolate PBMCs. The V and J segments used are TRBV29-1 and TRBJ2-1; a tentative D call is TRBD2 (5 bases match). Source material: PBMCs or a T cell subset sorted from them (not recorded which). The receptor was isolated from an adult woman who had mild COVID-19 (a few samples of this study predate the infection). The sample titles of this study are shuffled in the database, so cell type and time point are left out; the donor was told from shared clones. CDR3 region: CSVEEQTSGEQFF. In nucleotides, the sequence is TGCAGCGTTGAGGAGCAAACTAGTGGGGAGCAGTTCTTC.